Below, one T cell receptor (beta chain) is given with its context. The junction had 8 bases not matched to a gene; V was cut back by 6 bases and J by 7 bases. CDR3 size: 16 residues. Germline V gene sequence: CDR1 MNHNS, CDR2 SASEGT. TCRdb called the 5' RACE reads again in MiXCR, with one record for every CDR3 protein. The sample holds 310,000 or so distinct CDR3 sequences, around 6.8% seen once. The data belong to a study of T cells after yellow fever vaccination. This TCR was sampled from a young man who received the YFV17D yellow fever vaccine. The sample in question was PBMCs, obtained roughly seven weeks after the first yellow fever vaccination. V usage is TRBV6-1 and J usage is TRBJ1-6; 11 nucleotides align to TRBD1. CDR3 sequence: CASRLDRGLYNSPLHF. The CDR3 region has the DNA TGTGCCAGCAGGTTGGACAGGGGGCTCTACAATTCACCCCTCCACTTT.